Following are 32 T cell receptor beta chains from one sample sequenced in a study of cytomegalovirus exposure and HLA in healthy donors. The PCR made use of 60 Vbeta and 13 Jbeta primers. Repertoires were generated with immunoSEQ multiplex PCR, while TCRdb's copy carries only in-frame clones and drops some. Found here are under 200,000 clones, more than 70% of them singletons; the top ten hold around 4.7%. Input material: PBMCs. The receptors were gathered from a male donor in good health and CMV-seronegative.

The rearrangement links TRBV2 to TRBJ1-6, with 7 bases fitting TRBD1. This CDR3 is built from 15 residues. In germline, CDR1 is SNHLY, CDR2 FYNNEI. The J segment lost 5 bases and the V segment lost 9 bases, leaving 10 bases of the junction unmatched. CDR3: CARGSSGQNNSPLHF. The CDR3 coding sequence is TGTGCCAGGGGGTCTTCGGGACAGAATAATTCACCCCTCCACTTT.

This clone was seen only a few times. The V gene is TRBV5-1, the J gene TRBJ2-7; 7 nucleotides agree with TRBD2. Germline V CDR1 and CDR2: SGHRS, YFSETQ. The CDR3 runs 14 residues. The V segment lost 7 bases and the J segment 4 bases; nucleotides outside the gene matches: 11. The CDR3 region is CASSQEGGPYEQYF. The CDR3 DNA is TGCGCCAGCTCCCAGGAGGGAGGGCCGTACGAGCAGTACTTC. The whole variable domain, filled in from reference TRBV5-1 and TRBJ2-7, reads KAGVTQTPRYLIKTRGQQVTLSCSPISGHRSVSWYQQTPGQGLQFLFEYFSETQRNKGNFPGRFSGRQFSNSRSEMNVSTLELGDSALYLCASSQEGGPYEQYFGPGTRLTVT.

The chain carries TRBV6-1 and TRBJ2-1; no reliable D call. The CDR3 totals 15 residues. The V gene lost 8 bases and the J gene lost 4 bases, with 18 bases spanning the gap. The germline V gene has CDR1 MNHNS and CDR2 SASEGT. The CDR3 DNA follows: TGTGCCAGCGTTACCCCCTTCAGCGCGTACAATGAGCAGTTCTTC. Translating gives CASVTPFSAYNEQFF.

A few counts support this clone. The chain joins TRBV28 to TRBJ1-6; D is perhaps TRBD1 (5 bases). Germline V CDR1 and CDR2: MDHEN, SYDVKM. V was clipped by 6 bases and J by 4 bases, with 16 bases between them. The CDR3 loop spans 16 amino acids. The CDR3 protein is CASRDPQTVYNSPLHF. CDR3 nucleotides: TGTGCCAGCAGGGACCCTCAGACAGTTTATAATTCACCCCTCCACTTT.

The chain employs TRBV4-1 and TRBJ2-1, with no clear D. Germline loops: CDR1 MGHRA, CDR2 YSYEKL. CDR3 length equals 15 residues. Deletions cut 1 base from V and 9 bases from J, with 16 bases between. CDR3 in amino acids: CASSQAPVVSLEQFF. CDR3 DNA sequence: TGCGCCAGCAGCCAAGCGCCGGTAGTTAGTCTTGAGCAGTTCTTC.

The J gene is TRBJ1-2, the V gene TRBV13; TRBD1 matches 8 bases. V was clipped by 5 bases and J by 7 bases; unmatched bases: 12. The CDR3 length is 15 residues. From germline, CDR1 is PRHDT and CDR2 FYEKMQ (reference sequence). Here the CDR3 DNA reads TGTGCCAGCAGCACAGGGACAGGTTGGGACAGTGGCTACACCTTC. Its translation: CASSTGTGWDSGYTF. The full variable domain, rest sourced from reference TRBV13 and TRBJ1-2, is AAGVIQSPRHLIKEKRETATLKCYPIPRHDTVYWYQQGPGQDPQFLISFYEKMQSDKGSIPDRFSAQQFSDYHSELNMSSLELGDSALYFCASSTGTGWDSGYTFGSGTRLTVV.

This clone has just a few counts. The chain combines TRBV5-1 with TRBJ2-1; D unresolved. This CDR3 contains 11 residues. The V end was cut by 0 bases, the J end by 8 bases, with 3 bases between. In germline, CDR1 is SGHRS, CDR2 YFSETQ. The CDR3 bases are TGCGCCAGCAGCTTGGCAGATGAGCAGTTCTTC. Protein product: CASSLADEQFF.

The chain joins TRBV7-2 to TRBJ2-1, with D perhaps TRBD1 (7 bases). The CDR3 has 15 amino acids. CDR1 and CDR2 from the germline V gene are SGHTA and FQGNSA. Between the trimmed V and J ends, which lost 4 bases and 4 bases, there was a span of 14 bases. CDR3 region: CASSSTGDSYNEQFF. The CDR3 DNA is TGTGCCAGCAGCTCAACAGGGGACTCTTACAATGAGCAGTTCTTC.

The count of this clone is one. The chain joins TRBV2 to TRBJ1-5; 7 bases are shared with TRBD1. Germline loops: CDR1 SNHLY, CDR2 FYNNEI. CDR3 size: 13 residues. V dropped 4 bases and J dropped 7; count of bases not matched to a gene: 4. CDR3 bases: TGTGCCAGCAGTGCCACAGGGGAACAGCCCCAGCATTTT. It translates to CASSATGEQPQHF. Supplemented by reference TRBV2 and TRBJ1-5, the full variable domain reads EPEVTQTPSHQVTQMGQEVILRCVPISNHLYFYWYRQILGQKVEFLVSFYNNEISEKSEIFDDQFSVERPDGSNFTLKIRSTKLEDSAMYFCASSATGEQPQHFGDGTRLSIL.

This chain links TRBV4-1 with TRBJ1-6, with D possibly matching TRBD1 (5 bases). Germline-derived CDR1 and CDR2 are MGHRA and YSYEKL. Trimming pared 4 bases from V and 10 bases from J, leaving 11 bases between. The CDR3 is 13 residues long. The CDR3 sequence is CASSPGAVSPLHF. In DNA form, the CDR3 reads TGCGCCAGCAGCCCTGGGGCGGTATCACCCCTCCACTTT.

This chain links TRBV18 with TRBJ1-6; D gene ambiguous. The CDR3 extends over 13 amino acids. Germline V gene lookup returns CDR1 KGHSH and CDR2 LQKENI. V was clipped by 3 bases and J by 5 bases, with 5 bases between them. CDR3 sequence reads: CASSPGDNSPLHF. The CDR3 DNA reads as TGTGCCAGCTCACCCGGGGATAATTCACCCCTCCACTTT.

The chain recombines TRBV6-1 with TRBJ1-2; 8 positions agree with TRBD1. The germline gives CDR1 MNHNS, CDR2 SASEGT. This CDR3 comprises 16 residues. The J segment lost 0 bases and the V segment lost 3 bases, leaving 6 bases of the junction unmatched. In nucleotides, the CDR3 is TGTGCCAGCAGTGACTACGGACAGGGAACTAACTATGGCTACACCTTC. Translated, it gives CASSDYGQGTNYGYTF.

The count of this clone is one. The chain joins TRBV2 to TRBJ1-4, with D possibly being TRBD1 (6 bases). Trimming removed 5 bases from V and 3 bases from J, with 13 bases in between. CDR3 size: 15 residues. Germline loops: CDR1 SNHLY, CDR2 FYNNEI. The chain's CDR3 is CASSTQGLSNEKLFF. CDR3 DNA: TGTGCCAGCAGTACACAGGGTTTGTCTAATGAAAAACTGTTTTTT.

The chain joins TRBV7-2 to TRBJ2-1; TRBD2 matches 12 bases. CDR3 size: 16 residues. J gave up 7 bases and V 5 bases, and 9 bases lay outside the gene matches. CDR1 and CDR2 from the germline V gene are SGHTA and FQGNSA. CDR3 coding DNA: TGTGCCAGCAGCCGCCCGACTAGCGGGAGCTGGAATGAGCAGTTCTTC. Its translation is CASSRPTSGSWNEQFF.

This chain joins TRBV9 and TRBJ1-1, with TRBD1 matching 7 bases. V lost 4 bases, J lost 1 base, and 4 bases stayed unmatched. There are 14 residues in the CDR3. The germline CDR1 and CDR2 sequences are SGDLS and YYNGEE. In nucleotides, the CDR3 is TGTGCCAGCAGCATACAGGGGTCGAACACTGAAGCTTTCTTT. It translates to CASSIQGSNTEAFF.

The chain uses TRBV21-1 and TRBJ2-5; the D call of TRBD2 is as the table states it, not checked on the DNA. TRBV21-1 is classified as a pseudogene. The CDR3 has 15 residues. The DNA of the CDR3 is TGTGCCAGCAGCAAAGGGGGAGTCCTCCCAGGGACCCAGTACTTC. The encoded protein is CASSKGGVLPGTQYF.

In this sample, this clone turned up once. J is TRBJ1-1 and V is TRBV4-1; unclear D gene. From germline, CDR1 is MGHRA and CDR2 YSYEKL. The CDR3 loop spans 14 amino acids. Trimming cost V 0 bases and J 3 bases, with 8 bases left between them. CDR3 in amino acids: CASSQDRSYTEAFF. The CDR3 DNA is TGCGCCAGCAGCCAAGATCGCAGTTACACTGAAGCTTTCTTT.

V and J are TRBV5-4 and TRBJ2-2, with D perhaps TRBD2 (5 bases). Germline V gene sequence: CDR1 SGHNT, CDR2 YYREEE (reference sequence). Trimming shortened V by 5 bases and J by 7 bases, and 9 bases separated the two germline ends. This CDR3 comprises 12 residues. CDR3 bases: TGTGCCAGCAGACCTACTAGCGGGGAGCTGTTTTTT. Translation gives CASRPTSGELFF.

The rearrangement joins TRBV28 to TRBJ2-7; the D is unclear. The CDR3 extends over 13 amino acids. Trimming shortened V by 2 bases and J by 2 bases, and 7 bases separated the two germline ends. Germline CDR1 reads MDHEN; CDR2 reads SYDVKM. In DNA, the CDR3 is TGTGCCAGCAGTTTAATCTTTCCCTACGAGCAGTACTTC. The encoded protein is CASSLIFPYEQYF.

V gene TRBV7-2 combines with J gene TRBJ2-7; 10 nucleotides agree with TRBD1. Germline CDR1 is SGHTA and CDR2 is FQGNSA. CDR3 size: 16 residues. With 3 bases clipped from V and 6 bases from J, the junction kept 11 bases outside the gene matches. The CDR3 DNA follows: TGTGCCAGCAGCTTCATCGAATCGGGACAGGGGACCGAGCAGTACTTC. Protein product: CASSFIESGQGTEQYF.

The chain recombines TRBV10-2 with TRBJ2-7; 8 positions match TRBD1. CDR3 length: 12 residues. Germline assignment: CDR1 WSHSY and CDR2 SAAADI. Trimming cost V 10 bases and J 3 bases; bases outside gene matches: 5. CDR3 loop: CATEGQGYEQYF. For the CDR3, the DNA is TGCGCCACTGAAGGACAGGGCTACGAGCAGTACTTC.

The rearrangement joins TRBV10-3 to TRBJ1-5; D gene ambiguous. From germline, CDR1 is ENHRY and CDR2 SYGVKD. Trimming left V 2 bases short and J 3 bases short, with 11 bases between. The CDR3 totals 15 residues. The CDR3 DNA reads TGTGCCATCAGTGAGGGGCAATCCCTCAATCAGCCCCAGCATTTT. As protein: CAISEGQSLNQPQHF.

In its sample, this clone was seen once. The CDR3 region has the DNA TGCAGCGTTGAGGGGGCCAGGGGGCGCAATGGCTACACCTTC. Translating gives CSVEGARGRNGYTF. The chain joins TRBV29-1 to TRBJ1-2, with 8 bases identical to TRBD1. After removal of 3 bases from V and 6 bases from J, the junction contained 9 bases not matched to a gene. Germline CDR1 SQVTM, CDR2 ANQGSEA. This CDR3 contains 14 residues.

The chain joins TRBV6-5 to TRBJ1-1; tentative D call: TRBD1 (5 bases). The germline gives CDR1 MNHEY, CDR2 SVGAGI. V was shortened by 9 bases and J by 2 bases, with 16 bases between the two germline ends. The CDR3 has 14 residues. The CDR3, as DNA: TGTGCCAGTAATATATGGGGGGACAACACTGAAGCTTTCTTT. Amino acid sequence: CASNIWGDNTEAFF.

The chain combines TRBV18 with TRBJ2-5; TRBD1 matches at 11 bases. The V gene's germline CDR1 is KGHSH and CDR2 LQKENI. The CDR3 covers 15 residues. Trimming at V came to 5 bases and at J to 2 bases, leaving 4 bases not matched to a gene. As DNA, the CDR3 is TGTGCCAGCTCAATGGACAGGGGGCAGCAAGAGACCCAGTACTTC. This encodes CASSMDRGQQETQYF.

The chain uses TRBV6-6 and TRBJ2-2, with 8 positions matching TRBD1. Germline CDR1 MNHNY, CDR2 SVGAGI (reference sequence). V was clipped by 6 bases and J by 3 bases; unmatched bases: 6. CDR3 length: 15 residues. CDR3 bases: TGTGCCAGCAGAAGATCAGGGGGCGACACCGGGGAGCTGTTTTTT. Encoded protein: CASRRSGGDTGELFF.

The chain is built from TRBV19 and TRBJ2-7; 9 bases align to TRBD2. Trimming cost V 2 bases and J 3 bases; bases outside gene matches: 5. Germline loops: CDR1 LNHDA, CDR2 SQIVND (reference sequence). This CDR3 has 15 amino acids. The CDR3 loop is CASSILASGDYEQYF. In nucleotides, the CDR3 is TGTGCCAGTAGTATATTGGCTAGCGGGGACTACGAGCAGTACTTC.

V usage is TRBV30 and J usage is TRBJ2-7; 10 positions agree with TRBD1. This CDR3 is built from 14 residues. Germline-derived CDR1 and CDR2 are GTSNPN and SVGIG (reference sequence). The ends lost 3 bases at V and 3 bases at J; junction bases unmatched: 5. The CDR3 spells CAWRKGQGFYEQYF. The CDR3 DNA follows: TGTGCCTGGAGAAAGGGACAGGGGTTCTACGAGCAGTACTTC. Full variable domain (missing parts from reference TRBV30 and TRBJ2-7): SQTIHQWPATLVQPVGSPLSLECTVEGTSNPNLYWYRQAAGRGLQLLFYSVGIGQISSEVPQNLSASRPQDRQFILSSKKLLLSDSGFYLCAWRKGQGFYEQYFGPGTRLTVT.

This chain links TRBV10-3 with TRBJ1-3; D is possibly TRBD1 (6 bases). The CDR3 spans 15 residues. Germline V CDR1 and CDR2: ENHRY, SYGVKD. V lost 6 bases to trimming and J lost 0 bases, with 12 bases between them. The CDR3: CAIREDSPSGNTIYF. CDR3 coding DNA: TGTGCCATCAGAGAGGACAGTCCCTCTGGAAACACCATATATTTT.

CDR3 sequence: CASSLGLETQYF. The DNA for the CDR3 is TGTGCCAGCAGCTTAGGACTCGAGACCCAGTACTTC. The V call is TRBV7-9, the J call TRBJ2-5; D is unclear. CDR1 is SEHNR, CDR2 FQNEAQ, per germline (reference sequence). V was cut by 1 base and J by 5 bases, with 5 bases left in between. The CDR3 spans 12 residues.

The rearrangement uses TRBV6-1 and TRBJ1-2; no clear D gene. The CDR3 runs 11 residues. Germline V CDR1 and CDR2: MNHNS, SASEGT. V lost 7 bases to trimming and J lost 7 bases, with 10 bases between them. The CDR3 DNA reads as TGTGCCAGCAAATACAGCCTTGGCTACACCTTC. Its translation: CASKYSLGYTF.

The chain uses TRBV19 and TRBJ2-7; 9 bases map to TRBD1. CDR1 and CDR2 from the germline V gene are LNHDA and SQIVND (reference sequence). CDR3 size: 17 residues. V lost 3 bases and J lost 2; bases outside the gene matches: 11. CDR3 amino acids: CASSIAVRGQGTYEQYF. The CDR3 nucleotides are TGTGCCAGTAGTATCGCGGTCCGTGGACAGGGGACCTACGAGCAGTACTTC. Looking up the rest from reference TRBV19 and TRBJ2-7 gives the full variable domain: DGGITQSPKYLFRKEGQNVTLSCEQNLNHDAMYWYRQDPGQGLRLIYYSQIVNDFQKGDIAEGYSVSREKKESFPLTVTSAQKNPTAFYLCASSIAVRGQGTYEQYFGPGTRLTVT.